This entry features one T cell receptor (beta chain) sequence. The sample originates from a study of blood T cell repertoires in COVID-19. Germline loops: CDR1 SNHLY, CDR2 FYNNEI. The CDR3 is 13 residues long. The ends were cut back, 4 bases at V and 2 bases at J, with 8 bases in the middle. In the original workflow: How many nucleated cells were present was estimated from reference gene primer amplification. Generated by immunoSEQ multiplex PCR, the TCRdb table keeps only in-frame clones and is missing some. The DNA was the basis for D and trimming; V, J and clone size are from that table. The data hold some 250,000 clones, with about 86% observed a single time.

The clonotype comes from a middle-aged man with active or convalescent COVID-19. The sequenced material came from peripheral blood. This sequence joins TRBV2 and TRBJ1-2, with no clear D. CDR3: CASSAVPNYGYTF. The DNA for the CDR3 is TGTGCCAGCAGTGCGGTCCCAAACTATGGCTACACCTTC.